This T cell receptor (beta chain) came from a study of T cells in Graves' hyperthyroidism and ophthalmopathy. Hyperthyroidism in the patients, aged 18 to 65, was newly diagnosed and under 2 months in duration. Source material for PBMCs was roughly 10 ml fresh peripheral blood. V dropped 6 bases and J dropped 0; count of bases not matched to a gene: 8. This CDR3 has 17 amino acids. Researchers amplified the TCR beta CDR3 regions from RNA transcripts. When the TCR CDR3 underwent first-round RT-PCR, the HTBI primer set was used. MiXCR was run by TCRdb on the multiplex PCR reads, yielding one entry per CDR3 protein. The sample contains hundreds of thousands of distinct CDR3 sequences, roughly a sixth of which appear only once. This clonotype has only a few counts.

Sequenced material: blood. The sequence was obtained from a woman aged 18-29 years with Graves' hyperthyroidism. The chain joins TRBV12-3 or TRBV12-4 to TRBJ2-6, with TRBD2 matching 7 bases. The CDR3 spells CASRRGDLDSGANVLTF. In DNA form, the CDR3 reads TGTGCCAGCAGACGGGGGGACTTGGACTCTGGGGCCAACGTCCTGACTTTC.